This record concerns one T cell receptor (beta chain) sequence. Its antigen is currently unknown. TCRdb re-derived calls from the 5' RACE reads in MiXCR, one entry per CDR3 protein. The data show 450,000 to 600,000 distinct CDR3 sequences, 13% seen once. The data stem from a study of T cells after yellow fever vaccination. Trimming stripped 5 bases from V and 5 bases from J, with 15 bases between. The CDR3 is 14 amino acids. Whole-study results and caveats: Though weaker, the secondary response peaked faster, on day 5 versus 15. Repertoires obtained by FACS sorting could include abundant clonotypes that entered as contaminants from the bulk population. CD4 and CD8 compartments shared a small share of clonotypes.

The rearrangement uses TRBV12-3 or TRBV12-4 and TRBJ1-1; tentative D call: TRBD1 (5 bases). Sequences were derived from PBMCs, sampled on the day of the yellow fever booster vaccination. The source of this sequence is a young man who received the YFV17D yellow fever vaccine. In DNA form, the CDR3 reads TGTGCCAGCAGTCCCGAACAGGTTTGGACTGAAGCTTTCTTT. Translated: CASSPEQVWTEAFF.